This TCR beta chain was identified in a study of control samples from healthy donors and cancer patients. Germline V lookup: CDR1 KGHDR, CDR2 SFDVKD. This CDR3 comprises 11 residues. With 3 bases removed from V and 4 bases from J, the gap between germline ends came to 3 bases. This table comes from immunoSEQ multiplex PCR, and its TCRdb copy is limited to in-frame clones, with some not included. Here the sample spans approximately 120,000 clones, around 86% being singletons. The rearrangement joins TRBV24-1 to TRBJ2-7; D remains ambiguous. Sequencing used blood. The source of this sequence is a man in his forties in good health. CDR3 loop: CATSDIYEQYF. As DNA, the CDR3 is TGTGCCACCAGTGATATTTACGAGCAGTACTTC.